These T cell receptor beta chains were read from a single sample in a study of T cells in Graves' hyperthyroidism and ophthalmopathy. Using its own MiXCR run on the multiplex PCR reads, TCRdb lists one record per CDR3 protein. Of 300,000 to 400,000 distinct CDR3 sequences in the sample, roughly 14% were seen once. The sample taken for sequencing was blood. The receptors were gathered from a woman aged 60-75 years with Graves' hyperthyroidism. Each CDR3 is given with its conserved first and last residue.

V: TRBV12-3/TRBV12-4; CDR3: CASRMGRFVEQYF
V: TRBV19; CDR3: CASTETSGRADTQYF
V: TRBV7-8; CDR3: CASSPLAGLAKNIQYF
V: TRBV18; CDR3: CASSPPGKQNTEAFF
V: TRBV19; CDR3: CASSRQEQPQHF
V: TRBV5-6; CDR3: CASSLLGTGTENTEAFF
V: TRBV20-1; CDR3: CSATDRDRVGETQYF
V: TRBV6-1; CDR3: CASSRGSLYEQYF
V: TRBV20-1; CDR3: CSVPTSGSNEQFF
V: TRBV27; CDR3: CASSLLGNGEKLFF
V: TRBV6-1; CDR3: CASSGLAGVTQYF
V: TRBV29-1; CDR3: CSVAQGLNTGELFF
V: TRBV6-5; CDR3: CASSYAPGSGGNYGYTF
V: TRBV15; CDR3: CATSREGTGGLNEQFF
V: TRBV12-5; CDR3: CASGFSEYSNQPQHF
V: TRBV20-1; CDR3: CSASFRVRGNYGYTF
V: TRBV10-3; CDR3: CAISESSGTNEKLFF
V: TRBV30; CDR3: CAWSAIRIYEQYF
V: TRBV10-2; CDR3: CASSDLGGNEQFF
V: TRBV30; CDR3: CAWWLRGQAYGYTF
V: TRBV7-3; CDR3: CASSSGTGMTETQYF
V: TRBV20-1; CDR3: CSARAAGTGRNQPQHF
V: TRBV7-8; CDR3: CASSSQGGEQFF
V: TRBV24-1; CDR3: CATSGLFAETQYF
V: TRBV28; CDR3: CASRSPDRVVEKLFF
V: TRBV5-5; CDR3: CASSLAGAGGGYEQYF
V: TRBV27; CDR3: CANYWGGTYEQYF
V: TRBV5-1; CDR3: CASSFGLAGSYEQYF
V: TRBV5-1; CDR3: CASSLADSVSGYTF
V: TRBV7-9; CDR3: CASSLVLNSPLHF
V: TRBV9; CDR3: CASSVNDPGLAVLGELFF
V: TRBV12-3/TRBV12-4; CDR3: CASSIITSYRNWNNEQFF
V: TRBV5-1; CDR3: CASSLVGTGHGNTIYF
V: TRBV20-1; CDR3: CSANLAGSSYNERFF
V: TRBV5-8; CDR3: CATPRDPSSYGYTF
V: TRBV6-1; CDR3: CASSPPTGLYGYTF
V: TRBV20-1; CDR3: CSAEPGQAYEQYF
V: TRBV6-1; CDR3: CASSDRAGEGNTEAFF
V: TRBV29-1; CDR3: CSVEGNMNTEAFF